This is a list of T cell receptor beta chains from one sample in a study of blood T cell repertoires in COVID-19. The protocol was immunoSEQ multiplex PCR, while the TCRdb copy is restricted to in-frame clones and leaves out a portion. The repertoire holds 200,000 to 250,000 clones, with 85% to 90% as singletons. The sequenced sample consisted of peripheral blood. The receptor set was obtained from a man aged 25-45 years with COVID-19, enrolled during active disease. Each CDR3 is given with its conserved first and last residue. The order of the fields is V gene, D gene, clone size, J gene, CDR3 DNA, CDR3 protein. A D gene is named only where the DNA matches it firmly. Expanded clones get a size class; other rows say once, few or many, or leave the size out.

TRBV6-5	TRBD1	NA	TRBJ2-2	TGTGCCAGCAGATCACCGACAGGGCTGGCCGGGGAGCTGTTTTTT	CASRSPTGLAGELFF
TRBV9	TRBD1	NA	TRBJ2-3	TGTGCCAGCAGCGTGACAGGGTGGGACCCAGATACGCAGTATTTT	CASSVTGWDPDTQYF
TRBV4-2	NA	NA	TRBJ2-3	TGTGCCAGCAGCCAATCGGGAGGGGACAGGGTTACAGATACGCAGTATTTT	CASSQSGGDRVTDTQYF
TRBV5-4	TRBD1	NA	TRBJ2-7	TGTGCCAGCAGCCTCGGGACAGCCGCCTCCTACGAGCAGTACTTC	CASSLGTAASYEQYF
TRBV24-1	TRBD1	NA	TRBJ1-2	TGTGCCACCAGTGGTCCAGGGGGCGGTGGCTACACCTTC	CATSGPGGGGYTF
TRBV11-1	TRBD1	NA	TRBJ1-6	TGTGCCAGCAGCCACGGACAGGGTAATTCACCCCTCCACTTT	CASSHGQGNSPLHF
TRBV25-1	NA	NA	TRBJ1-1	TGTGCCAGCAGTGACAGACAGTTTCCCACTGAAGCTTTCTTT	CASSDRQFPTEAFF
TRBV19	NA	NA	TRBJ1-5	TGTGCCAGTAGTATTGGACAGTCAAGGGGCAATCAGCCCCAGCATTTT	CASSIGQSRGNQPQHF
TRBV13	NA	NA	TRBJ2-7	TGTGCCAGCAGCTCCCGGGACAAGGGACCGGGCTACGAGCAGTACTTC	CASSSRDKGPGYEQYF
TRBV15	NA	NA	TRBJ1-1	TGTGCCACCACCGCCGAGCTGATGAACACTGAAGCTTTCTTT	CATTAELMNTEAFF
TRBV9	TRBD1	NA	TRBJ2-1	TGTGCCAGCAGCGTTTCCGGGACAGGGGGCTTCAATGAGCAGTTCTTC	CASSVSGTGGFNEQFF
TRBV10-3	TRBD1	NA	TRBJ2-1	TGTGCCATCAGTGAGTCGACAGGGTTGAAGGATGAGCAGTTCTTC	CAISESTGLKDEQFF
TRBV7-9	TRBD1	NA	TRBJ1-1	TGTGCCAGCAGCTTAGGCGACAGGGTTGGGGCTTTCTTT	CASSLGDRVGAFF
TRBV5-1	NA	NA	TRBJ1-1	TGCGCCAGCAGCTTGGAGGGGGAACTGAACACTGAAGCTTTCTTT	CASSLEGELNTEAFF
TRBV9	NA	NA	TRBJ1-2	TGTGCCAGCAGCCCTGGGACTGATTCCAGTGTGAAGTACACCTTC	CASSPGTDSSVKYTF
TRBV18	NA	NA	TRBJ2-5	TGTGCCAGCTCACCACGGGGGACACAAGAGACCCAGTACTTC	CASSPRGTQETQYF
TRBV5-1	NA	NA	TRBJ1-2	TGCGCCAGCAGCCCCCAGGAGGGTGGCTACACCTTC	CASSPQEGGYTF
TRBV7-9	NA	NA	TRBJ1-1	TGTGCCAGCAGCCACGTGGATGTGGGGGGGGCAGCGAACACTGAAGCTTTCTTT	CASSHVDVGGAANTEAFF
TRBV11-2	NA	NA	TRBJ1-1	TGTGCCGCACACCCGCCGGGGGGGAACACTGAAGCTTTCTTT	CAAHPPGGNTEAFF
TRBV14	NA	NA	TRBJ1-5	TGTGCCAGCAGCGCGGGGGGAACTGGGCAGCCCCAGCATTTT	CASSAGGTGQPQHF
TRBV14	NA	NA	TRBJ2-7	TGTGCCAGCAGCCAAGTCGGCAGGGGGGCCTACGAGCAGTACTTC	CASSQVGRGAYEQYF
TRBV11-3	NA	NA	TRBJ2-2	TGTGCCAGCAGCTTAGATCGGGGTAGCGCGAGTTACACCGGGGAGCTGTTTTTT	CASSLDRGSASYTGELFF
TRBV2	TRBD1	NA	TRBJ1-2	TGTGCCACCGAAAGGGGGCGCTCAGATGGCTACACCTTC	CATERGRSDGYTF
TRBV21-1	NA	once	TRBJ2-3	TGTGCCAGCAGCAAACAGGACTCCATCACAGATACGCAGTATTTT	CASSKQDSITDTQYF
TRBV27	TRBD1	NA	TRBJ2-7	TGTGCCAGCACCGCCCCGGGACAGCCCTACGAGCAGTACTTC	CASTAPGQPYEQYF
TRBV13	NA	NA	TRBJ2-3	TGTGCCAGCAGCTTAGGGACAATTTATAGCACAGATACGCAGTATTTT	CASSLGTIYSTDTQYF
TRBV20-1	NA	NA	TRBJ1-2	TGCAGGCCGGGGGGCGGCTACACCTTC	CRPGGGYTF
TRBV19	NA	once	TRBJ2-1	TGTGCCAGTAGTATCACAGTTAATAATGAGCAGTTCTTC	CASSITVNNEQFF
TRBV7-2	NA	NA	TRBJ1-3	TGTGCCAGCAGCTTAGCGCCGGGGATTTCTGGAAACACCATATATTTT	CASSLAPGISGNTIYF
TRBV28	NA	NA	TRBJ1-1	TGTGCCAGCAGTTTATATCCCGGGGGTGGCACTGAAGCTTTCTTT	CASSLYPGGGTEAFF
TRBV19	TRBD1	NA	TRBJ2-1	TGTGCCAGTAGTAACTGGACAGGGGGACACAATGAGCAGTTCTTC	CASSNWTGGHNEQFF
TRBV7-9	NA	NA	TRBJ1-2	TGTGCCAGCAGTTCACGCTCGCCGGAGACAGAGAACTATGGCTACACCTTC	CASSSRSPETENYGYTF
TRBV10-3	NA	NA	TRBJ2-7	TGTGCCATCAGGGACAGTCATTCCTACGAGCAGTACTTC	CAIRDSHSYEQYF
TRBV5-5	NA	NA	TRBJ2-3	TGTGCCAGCAGCGTGACAGGAATCACAGATACGCAGTATTTT	CASSVTGITDTQYF
TRBV6-5	TRBD1	NA	TRBJ1-1	TGTGCCAGCAGTTACTCCGACAGGGCCACTGAAGCTTTCTTT	CASSYSDRATEAFF
TRBV19	NA	NA	TRBJ1-1	TGTGCCAGTAGCCGCCCCCAGGGTGGTCGGACTGAAGCTTTCTTT	CASSRPQGGRTEAFF
TRBV5-4	NA	NA	TRBJ2-7	TGTGCCAGCAGCTTGAGAACAGGGAGCTCCTACGAGCAGTACTTC	CASSLRTGSSYEQYF
TRBV27	NA	NA	TRBJ1-2	TGTGCCAGCAGTTTAAATTCCGGGAGTGGAGGGCGTTACTATGGCTACACCTTC	CASSLNSGSGGRYYGYTF
TRBV27	TRBD2	NA	TRBJ2-1	TGTGCCAGCAGCCCTGGGCTAGCGGGACGACACAATGAGCAGTTCTTC	CASSPGLAGRHNEQFF
TRBV6-4	NA	NA	TRBJ2-3	TGTGCCAGCAGCACAGGGAAGACCGGCACAGATACGCAGTATTTT	CASSTGKTGTDTQYF
TRBV19	NA	NA	TRBJ1-3	TGTGCCAGTAGTATGATGGCAGAAACTGGAAACACCATATATTTT	CASSMMAETGNTIYF
TRBV6-5	NA	NA	TRBJ2-2	TGTGCCAGCAGTTTTGGACAGAACACCGGGGAGCTGTTTTTT	CASSFGQNTGELFF